This T cell receptor (beta chain) is from a study of cytomegalovirus exposure and HLA in healthy donors. Overall study findings and caveats: The study reported that TCR beta sequences accurately predicted HLA-A and HLA-B alleles in most subjects.

On this clone: Its specificity is unknown.

13 Jbeta primers and 60 Vbeta primers were used for the PCR. Profiling relied on immunoSEQ multiplex PCR, and the TCRdb table lists in-frame clones only, not all of them. The sample has around 48,000 clones; the top ten hold over 2%. The CDR3 is 14 amino acids. Germline CDR1 is SGHTA and CDR2 is FQGNSA. The V gene end was trimmed by 5 bases and the J gene end by 6 bases; junction bases not matched to a gene: 8. The receptor comes from a female donor in good health and CMV-seronegative. The chain couples TRBV7-2 to TRBJ1-2; 8 bases align to TRBD1. Sample: PBMCs. The CDR3 sequence is CASSTRQGRHGYTF. The DNA for the CDR3 is TGTGCCAGCAGCACCCGACAGGGGCGACATGGCTACACCTTC.